This record covers a single T cell receptor (beta chain). This sample stems from a study of blood T cell repertoires in COVID-19. Study as a whole: Acute and convalescent COVID-19 specimens originated in the United States, Italy and Spain. From T cells, B-cell-depleted T cells, or PBMCs came the material, which was cDNA or gDNA.

The authors' processing: Nucleated cell number was recorded as an estimate derived from reference gene primer amplification. Only in-frame clones appear in the TCRdb table, and some are missing; sequencing was by immunoSEQ multiplex PCR. That table gives V, J and clone size, and the DNA gave D and trimming. Of fewer than 150,000 clones in the sample, more than 75% are singletons; the top ten hold under 30%. In germline, CDR1 is LNHNV, CDR2 YYDKDF (reference sequence). The V end lost 0 bases, the J end lost 5 bases, and 13 bases lay between the germline ends. The CDR3 loop spans 15 amino acids. This receptor was obtained from a woman between 70 and 85 years old with acute or convalescent COVID-19. The sequenced sample was peripheral blood. The chain carries TRBV15 and TRBJ1-1; D uncertain. CDR3 sequence: CATSRDGAGGTEAFF. The CDR3 nucleotides are TGTGCCACCAGCAGAGATGGCGCAGGAGGGACTGAAGCTTTCTTT.